This T cell receptor (beta chain) was recorded in a study of Ad26.COV2.S vaccination and SARS-CoV-2 variants. Trimming took off 3 bases at V and 0 bases at J, with 5 bases between the two ends. CDR1 and CDR2 from the germline V gene are SGHTA and FQGNSA. The CDR3 is 14 amino acids. Assay used: immunoSEQ multiplex PCR; TCRdb lists only in-frame clones, some missing. This table has 300,000 to 400,000 clones, roughly 80% appearing once. Treatment described: over 15 received Ad26.COV2.S at low or high dose, single or two shots; several received placebo; per-sample allocation not given. At day 63 after the first vaccine or placebo injection, samples were drawn.

The sample in question was peripheral blood, obtained in a trial of Ad26.COV2.S vaccine versus placebo. This TCR was sampled from a person aged 18-65 years who received the Ad26.COV2.S COVID-19 vaccine or a placebo. The chain couples TRBV7-2 to TRBJ2-2, with D uncertain. CDR3 nucleotides: TGTGCCAGCAGCTTGGACCCGAACACCGGGGAGCTGTTTTTT. Its protein is CASSLDPNTGELFF.